This entry lists 21 T cell receptor beta chains sequenced from one sample in a study of blood T cell repertoires in COVID-19. Clones were read by immunoSEQ multiplex PCR, and TCRdb kept only the in-frame ones, dropping some. The table records roughly 270,000 clones, 88% of them present only once. The sample comprised peripheral blood. Receptor source: a man in his late teens or twenties with active or convalescent COVID-19.

The chain combines TRBV6-5 with TRBJ2-4; 7 nucleotides line up with TRBD1. The length of the CDR3 is 14 residues. Germline V gene lookup returns CDR1 MNHEY and CDR2 SVGAGI. V gave up 8 bases and J gave up 1 base; unmatched junction bases: 5. The CDR3 is CASVKTGAKNIQYF. CDR3 coding DNA: TGTGCCAGCGTAAAGACAGGGGCCAAAAACATTCAGTACTTC.

This clone was counted a single time. The chain employs TRBV15 and TRBJ2-1; no firm D call. In germline, CDR1 is LNHNV, CDR2 YYDKDF (reference sequence). The CDR3 spans 15 residues. V lost 1 base, J lost 3 bases, and 10 bases lay in between. The CDR3: CATSRGAGRYNEQFF. CDR3 sequence (DNA): TGTGCCACCAGCAGAGGGGCCGGTCGCTACAATGAGCAGTTCTTC.

This clone was seen only once. The chain combines TRBV14 with TRBJ1-3, with unresolved D. V shed 2 bases and J shed 0 bases, with 14 bases lying between them. This CDR3 is built from 17 residues. The V gene's germline CDR1 is SGHDN and CDR2 FVKESK. The CDR3 is CASSQQTLILSGNTIYF. CDR3 in DNA: TGTGCCAGCAGCCAACAAACACTAATCCTCTCTGGAAACACCATATATTTT.

The rearrangement uses TRBV23-1 and TRBJ2-7; 9 nucleotides agree with TRBD1. TRBV23-1 is filed as an ORF, its function uncertain. The CDR3 totals 18 residues. J lost 7 bases, V lost 1 base, and 17 bases had no gene match. CDR3 coding DNA: TGCGCCAGCAGTCAATTTTCCGGCCAAACGGGACAGGGTGATGAGCAGTACTTC. It codes for CASSQFSGQTGQGDEQYF.

The V call is TRBV7-9, the J call TRBJ2-2; 7 nucleotides match TRBD1. The CDR3 length is 13 residues. Germline CDR1 reads SEHNR; CDR2 reads FQNEAQ (reference sequence). CDR3 amino acids: CAGQGANTGELFF. The CDR3 DNA is TGTGCAGGTCAGGGGGCGAACACCGGGGAGCTGTTTTTT.

The chain carries TRBV7-9 and TRBJ1-2; D call uncertain. Trimming took off 5 bases at V and 2 bases at J, with 12 bases between the two ends. Germline loops: CDR1 SEHNR, CDR2 FQNEAQ (reference sequence). The CDR3 covers 14 residues. CDR3 coding DNA: TGTGCCAGCAGCCACGACTGGAGGAACTATGGCTACACCTTC. Its translation is CASSHDWRNYGYTF.

The chain joins TRBV29-1 to TRBJ1-2, with D possibly being TRBD1 (5 bases). The CDR3 spans 17 residues. V dropped 7 bases and J dropped 4 bases, with 28 bases sitting between them. Germline loops: CDR1 SQVTM, CDR2 ANQGSEA. CDR3 region: CSALHGGRGGVGYGYTF. CDR3 nucleotides: TGCAGCGCCCTTCACGGGGGACGGGGGGGAGTTGGCTATGGCTACACCTTC. The full variable domain, its missing parts supplied by reference TRBV29-1 and TRBJ1-2, is SAVISQKPSRDICQRGTSLTIQCQVDSQVTMMFWYRQQPGQSLTLIATANQGSEATYESGFVIDKFPISRPNLTFSTLTVSNMSPEDSSIYLCSALHGGRGGVGYGYTFGSGTRLTVV.

The table lists this clone with a count of one. The V gene is TRBV4-3, the J gene TRBJ1-6, with 8 bases fitting TRBD1. CDR1 is LGHNA and CDR2 is YSLEER in the germline V gene. V was clipped by 3 bases and J by 10 bases; unmatched bases: 2. The CDR3 contains 13 residues. CDR3 loop: CASSHGQGSPLHF. The CDR3 DNA is TGCGCCAGCAGCCACGGACAGGGCTCACCCCTCCACTTT.

The V and J genes are TRBV12-3 or TRBV12-4 and TRBJ1-5; 7 bases match TRBD1. The trim removed 6 bases at V and 7 bases at J, leaving 3 bases unmatched. The CDR3 sequence is 12 residues long. CDR3 residues: CASSRQGQPQHF. The CDR3 DNA reads as TGTGCCAGCAGCCGACAGGGCCAGCCCCAGCATTTT.

The CDR3 bases are TGTGCCAGCAGCTCGGACAGTTTAGTGCAGTACTTC. Protein product: CASSSDSLVQYF. The genes are TRBV5-6 and TRBJ2-7, with D perhaps TRBD1 (6 bases). CDR1 and CDR2 from the germline V gene are SGHDT and YYEEEE. Trimming shortened V by 3 bases and J by 9 bases, and 13 bases separated the two germline ends. The CDR3 is made up of 12 amino acids.

V and J are TRBV6-6 and TRBJ1-2; possible D gene TRBD1, 6 bases. The CDR3 spans 14 residues. The ends were cut back, 5 bases at V and 2 bases at J, with 12 bases in the middle. The germline V gene encodes CDR1 MNHNY and CDR2 SVGAGI (reference sequence). Here the CDR3 DNA reads TGTGCCAGCAGTCACCGAGACAGGAACTATGGCTACACCTTC. Translating gives CASSHRDRNYGYTF.

Here the CDR3 reads CASSPRQGAGSDGYTF. Here the CDR3 DNA reads TGTGCCAGCTCACCACGACAGGGGGCGGGAAGTGATGGCTACACCTTC. The chain has TRBV18 and TRBJ1-2; 10 nucleotides align to TRBD1. The CDR3 consists of 16 residues. V shed 1 base, J shed 6 bases, and the junction held 8 bases outside the gene matches. Germline values: CDR1 KGHSH, CDR2 LQKENI.

The chain couples TRBV6-2 or TRBV6-3 to TRBJ2-4; 10 nucleotides match TRBD2. The V gene end was trimmed by 2 bases and the J gene end by 0 bases; junction bases not matched to a gene: 13. Per the germline V gene, CDR1 is MNHEY and CDR2 is SVGEGT. The CDR3 is 20 residues long. The CDR3 spells CASSYPLAGDGVLAKNIQYF. The CDR3 DNA sequence: TGTGCCAGCAGTTACCCCCTAGCGGGGGATGGAGTGCTAGCCAAAAACATTCAGTACTTC.

The chain recombines TRBV5-1 with TRBJ2-7, with D perhaps matching TRBD1 (6 bases). Germline V gene data show CDR1 as SGHRS and CDR2 as YFSETQ. The CDR3 length is 14 residues. Trimming left V 3 bases short and J 2 bases short, with 12 bases between. For the CDR3, the DNA is TGCGCCAGCAGCTGGACAGAAGGGCCCTACGAGCAGTACTTC. It is translated as CASSWTEGPYEQYF.

The rearrangement uses TRBV4-1 and TRBJ2-5; 7 bases are shared with TRBD1. Germline CDR1 MGHRA, CDR2 YSYEKL. The trim removed 0 bases at V and 2 bases at J, leaving 15 bases unmatched. The CDR3 totals 19 residues. CDR3 DNA: TGCGCCAGCAGCCAAGATTCCCCCCCTACGACAGGGCATCAAGAGACCCAGTACTTC. Translation: CASSQDSPPTTGHQETQYF.

This clone was counted a few times. The rearrangement joins TRBV19 to TRBJ1-5; D ambiguous. Germline V lookup: CDR1 LNHDA, CDR2 SQIVND (reference sequence). The CDR3 length is 13 residues. V lost 7 bases to trimming and J lost 7 bases, with 14 bases between them. CDR3 sequence (DNA): TGTGCCAGTATTGAAACTATCCGGCAGCCCCAGCATTTT. This sequence encodes CASIETIRQPQHF. The full variable domain, rest sourced from reference TRBV19 and TRBJ1-5, is DGGITQSPKYLFRKEGQNVTLSCEQNLNHDAMYWYRQDPGQGLRLIYYSQIVNDFQKGDIAEGYSVSREKKESFPLTVTSAQKNPTAFYLCASIETIRQPQHFGDGTRLSIL.

The chain is built from TRBV5-8 and TRBJ1-1; the D gene is possibly TRBD1 (6 bases). The ends were cut back, 3 bases at V and 1 base at J, with 10 bases in the middle. CDR1 SGHTS and CDR2 YDEGEE come from the germline V gene. CDR3 length equals 14 residues. CDR3 sequence (DNA): TGTGCCAGCAGCTCGACAGGCCCGAACACTGAAGCTTTCTTT. Translated: CASSSTGPNTEAFF.

The chain carries TRBV7-9 and TRBJ1-4; perhaps TRBD1 as D (5 bases). Trimming stripped 2 bases from V and 6 bases from J, with 10 bases between. Germline V gene sequence: CDR1 SEHNR, CDR2 FQNEAQ (reference sequence). The CDR3 consists of 14 residues. CDR3 DNA sequence: TGTGCCAGCAGCTTATCGGGGGTAGATGAAAAACTGTTTTTT. It yields the protein CASSLSGVDEKLFF.

This sequence joins TRBV11-2 and TRBJ2-1; D unresolved. Trimming shortened V by 1 base and J by 4 bases, and 5 bases separated the two germline ends. This CDR3 is built from 13 residues. Germline V gives CDR1 SGHAT, CDR2 FQNNGV. The CDR3 region has the DNA TGTGCCAGCAGCTTAGTAGAGTACAATGAGCAGTTCTTC. This codes for CASSLVEYNEQFF. Full variable domain (outside the CDR3, taken from reference TRBV11-2 and TRBJ2-1): EAGVAQSPRYKIIEKRQSVAFWCNPISGHATLYWYQQILGQGPKLLIQFQNNGVVDDSQLPKDRFSAERLKGVDSTLKIQPAKLEDSAVYLCASSLVEYNEQFFGPGTRLTVL.

J is TRBJ2-2 and V is TRBV7-9, with D maybe TRBD2 (6 bases). CDR1 is SEHNR and CDR2 is FQNEAQ in the germline V gene (reference sequence). This CDR3 has 15 amino acids. V was shortened by 5 bases and J by 4 bases, with 14 bases between the two germline ends. CDR3 loop: CASSTYQGGTGELFF. DNA for the CDR3: TGTGCCAGCAGCACCTACCAGGGAGGCACCGGGGAGCTGTTTTTT.

The rearrangement uses TRBV6-5 and TRBJ1-1; 8 bases are a match to TRBD1. With V trimmed by 5 bases and J by 5 bases, 7 bases remained unmatched. The CDR3 loop spans 14 amino acids. Germline lookup yields CDR1 MNHEY and CDR2 SVGAGI. CDR3 sequence: CASSPDRELTEAFF. CDR3 DNA: TGTGCCAGCAGTCCGGACAGGGAGCTTACTGAAGCTTTCTTT.